These 28 T cell receptor beta chains were all obtained from the same sample, sequenced in a study of T cell changes during pregnancy in multiple sclerosis. Produced via immunoSEQ multiplex PCR; TCRdb's table is partial and in-frame only. The table records tens of thousands of clones, 80% to 95% of them present only once. The source material was peripheral blood, sampled in the third trimester of pregnancy. These receptor sequences come from a female donor in good health, enrolled as a control in a pregnancy study.

The rearrangement uses TRBV5-6 and TRBJ1-1; TRBD1 agrees at 9 bases. Losses at the gene ends were 3 bases for V and 5 bases for J; bases not matched to a gene: 2. Looked up from germline, CDR1 is SGHDT and CDR2 is YYEEEE. This CDR3 region has 13 residues. The chain's CDR3 is CASSSQGATEAFF. The CDR3 bases are TGTGCCAGCAGCTCACAGGGGGCGACTGAAGCTTTCTTT.

In this sample, this clone turned up once. The chain couples TRBV6-5 to TRBJ2-1; 15 positions match TRBD2. The J segment lost 9 bases and the V segment lost 9 bases, leaving 9 bases of the junction unmatched. The germline V gene has CDR1 MNHEY and CDR2 SVGAGI. This CDR3 has 15 residues. CDR3 in amino acids: CASLSPGLAGGEQFF. CDR3 in DNA: TGTGCCAGTCTTTCCCCGGGACTAGCGGGAGGTGAGCAGTTCTTC.

V is TRBV27 and J is TRBJ2-7, with unresolved D. Trimming removed 4 bases from V and 1 base from J, with 11 bases in between. The CDR3 extends over 14 amino acids. Per the germline V gene, CDR1 is MNHEY and CDR2 is SMNVEV (reference sequence). The CDR3 DNA sequence: TGTGCCAGCAGTTCGGGTCCTTTTTCCTACGAGCAGTACTTC. Its protein product is CASSSGPFSYEQYF.

The chain employs TRBV12-5 and TRBJ2-2; the match to TRBD1 covers 7 bases. There are 16 residues in the CDR3. The V and J ends lost 6 bases and 1 base, in that order; junction bases with no gene match: 8. Germline V gene sequence: CDR1 LGHNT, CDR2 FRNRAP. The CDR3 DNA reads TGTGCTAGTGGCGCCACAGGGGTGGTGAACACCGGGGAGCTGTTTTTT. Translating it yields CASGATGVVNTGELFF.

The V and J genes are TRBV5-1 and TRBJ1-4; D perhaps matches TRBD1 (5 bases). This CDR3 comprises 14 residues. Germline V gene lookup returns CDR1 SGHRS and CDR2 YFSETQ. With 1 base removed from V and 5 bases from J, the gap between germline ends came to 9 bases. CDR3 sequence (DNA): TGCGCCAGCAGCTTGCAGGGCCAGAATGAAAAACTGTTTTTT. This encodes CASSLQGQNEKLFF. The variable domain in full, with the rest retrieved from reference TRBV5-1 and TRBJ1-4, is KAGVTQTPRYLIKTRGQQVTLSCSPISGHRSVSWYQQTPGQGLQFLFEYFSETQRNKGNFPGRFSGRQFSNSRSEMNVSTLELGDSALYLCASSLQGQNEKLFFGSGTQLSVL.

The rearrangement links TRBV2 to TRBJ2-1; TRBD2 aligns across 7 bases. The CDR3 loop spans 14 amino acids. Trimming removed 6 bases from V and 4 bases from J; junction bases left unmatched: 6. CDR1 SNHLY and CDR2 FYNNEI come from the germline V gene. The CDR3 sequence is CASRPLAEYNEQFF. For the CDR3, the DNA is TGTGCCAGCAGGCCCCTAGCGGAGTACAATGAGCAGTTCTTC.

The chain has TRBV5-1 and TRBJ1-1; possible D gene TRBD1, 5 bases. The V gene's germline CDR1 is SGHRS and CDR2 YFSETQ. With 7 bases removed from V and 5 bases from J, the gap between germline ends came to 9 bases. The CDR3 consists of 11 residues. The CDR3 loop is CASRGETEAFF. CDR3 DNA sequence: TGCGCCAGCCGGGGGGAAACTGAAGCTTTCTTT. Based on the CDR3 plus reference TRBV5-1 and TRBJ1-1, the full variable domain is KAGVTQTPRYLIKTRGQQVTLSCSPISGHRSVSWYQQTPGQGLQFLFEYFSETQRNKGNFPGRFSGRQFSNSRSEMNVSTLELGDSALYLCASRGETEAFFGQGTRLTVV.

The genes are TRBV27 and TRBJ2-7; 7 nucleotides agree with TRBD1. CDR1 and CDR2 from the germline V gene are MNHEY and SMNVEV (reference sequence). Trimming took 6 bases from V and 0 from J; bases not matched to a gene: 5. This CDR3 has 14 amino acids. The CDR3 DNA reads as TGTGCCAGCAGCCCTAGGGACAGCTCCTACGAGCAGTACTTC. Its translation is CASSPRDSSYEQYF.

This clone was picked up a small number of times. CDR3 DNA: TGTGCCAGCAGTGCTACAGGATTCGGCTACACCTTC. The encoded protein is CASSATGFGYTF. V is TRBV28 and J is TRBJ1-2; TRBD1 might be the D (5 bases). The germline V gene encodes CDR1 MDHEN and CDR2 SYDVKM. V gave up 5 bases and J gave up 8 bases, with 12 bases separating them. The CDR3 loop spans 12 amino acids.

V gene TRBV7-4 combines with J gene TRBJ1-2; the D is unclear. Germline loops: CDR1 SGHVT, CDR2 SQSDAQ. V was clipped by 4 bases and J by 5 bases, with 17 bases between them. This CDR3 has 15 residues. CDR3 nucleotide sequence: TGTGCCAGCAGCTCCCCGGCGGGCTTAGGATATGGCTACACCTTC. It translates to CASSSPAGLGYGYTF.

Points on this clone: Other DNA sequences in the same sample also yield this CDR3. The genes are TRBV5-1 and TRBJ1-4; D not resolved. Trimming removed 0 bases from V and 2 bases from J, with 5 bases in between. The germline CDR1 and CDR2 sequences are SGHRS and YFSETQ. The CDR3 totals 14 residues. The CDR3 DNA follows: TGCGCCAGCAGCTTGGGGGCTACTAATGAAAAACTGTTTTTT. Translation: CASSLGATNEKLFF.

This chain joins TRBV7-8 and TRBJ2-2; 9 nucleotides align to TRBD2. The V and J ends lost 5 bases and 7 bases, in that order; junction bases with no gene match: 11. From germline, CDR1 is SGHVS and CDR2 FQNEAQ. This CDR3 is built from 16 residues. The CDR3 here is CASSPAGGGAIGELFF. The CDR3, as DNA: TGTGCCAGCAGCCCCGCCGGCGGGGGGGCCATCGGGGAGCTGTTTTTT.

J is TRBJ1-1 and V is TRBV6-5; possibly TRBD1 for D (5 bases). Trimming left V 6 bases short and J 10 bases short, with 12 bases between. The CDR3 has 11 residues. Germline CDR1 reads MNHEY; CDR2 reads SVGAGI. CDR3: CASSQGVGAFF. CDR3 sequence (DNA): TGTGCCAGCAGCCAAGGGGTAGGAGCTTTCTTT.

V usage is TRBV7-9 and J usage is TRBJ1-3, with 8 bases matching TRBD1. J was trimmed by 4 bases and V by 2 bases; bases with no gene match: 4. CDR1 is SEHNR, CDR2 FQNEAQ, per germline (reference sequence). This CDR3 is built from 15 residues. The CDR3 spells CASSLPGTGGNTIYF. CDR3 sequence (DNA): TGTGCCAGCAGCTTACCTGGGACAGGAGGAAACACCATATATTTT.

The chain couples TRBV4-1 to TRBJ2-7; D perhaps matches TRBD1 (5 bases). Germline V gives CDR1 MGHRA, CDR2 YSYEKL. The V and J ends lost 2 bases and 5 bases respectively, with 13 bases between them. The CDR3 loop spans 14 amino acids. The CDR3 sequence: CASSQLTASHEQYF. For the CDR3, the DNA is TGCGCCAGCAGCCAACTGACAGCGAGCCACGAGCAGTACTTC.

This clone appeared once. This chain links TRBV7-2 with TRBJ1-5, with TRBD1 matching 9 bases. The V gene end was trimmed by 1 base and the J gene end by 3 bases; junction bases not matched to a gene: 4. The CDR3 is made up of 16 amino acids. In germline, CDR1 is SGHTA, CDR2 FQGNSA. The CDR3 here is CASSLEGQGNNQPQHF. The CDR3 DNA reads TGTGCCAGCAGCTTAGAGGGACAGGGTAACAATCAGCCCCAGCATTTT.

Turning to this clone: Additional DNA sequences in this sample encode the identical CDR3. The chain employs TRBV27 and TRBJ2-1, with TRBD2 matching 7 bases. Germline V gene data show CDR1 as MNHEY and CDR2 as SMNVEV (reference sequence). V gave up 4 bases and J gave up 5 bases; unmatched junction bases: 5. There are 14 residues in the CDR3. The CDR3 spells CASSWGGVDNEQFF. CDR3 nucleotides: TGTGCCAGCAGTTGGGGAGGGGTAGACAATGAGCAGTTCTTC.

This sequence joins TRBV6-1 and TRBJ1-3; TRBD1 agrees at 8 bases. The CDR3 consists of 16 residues. The J segment lost 4 bases and the V segment lost 4 bases, leaving 9 bases of the junction unmatched. Germline-derived CDR1 and CDR2 are MNHNS and SASEGT. In nucleotides, the CDR3 is TGTGCCAGCAGTGTATCAACAGGGGGTTCAGGAAACACCATATATTTT. This codes for CASSVSTGGSGNTIYF.

The V and J genes are TRBV4-2 and TRBJ2-2; TRBD2 matches 7 bases. Germline V gene sequence: CDR1 LGHNA, CDR2 YNFKEQ. J was trimmed by 4 bases and V by 0 bases; bases with no gene match: 11. The CDR3 contains 18 residues. The CDR3 is CASSQDLGGRAGTGELFF. The DNA for the CDR3 is TGTGCCAGCAGCCAAGATCTCGGAGGGAGGGCCGGCACCGGGGAGCTGTTTTTT.

This clone was found once. The V call is TRBV5-1, the J call TRBJ1-1; 8 bases fit TRBD1. The V and J ends lost 4 bases and 0 bases, in that order; junction bases with no gene match: 8. This CDR3 comprises 16 residues. Germline CDR1 is SGHRS and CDR2 is YFSETQ. The CDR3 loop is CASSPGQGVVNTEAFF. Written as DNA, the CDR3 is TGCGCCAGCAGCCCCGGACAGGGAGTTGTGAACACTGAAGCTTTCTTT.

This rearrangement joins TRBV27 to TRBJ2-1; 15 bases are a match to TRBD2. The germline gives CDR1 MNHEY, CDR2 SMNVEV (reference sequence). The CDR3 has 15 amino acids. V lost 5 bases to trimming and J lost 8 bases; unmatched junction nucleotides: 4. In nucleotides, the CDR3 is TGTGCCAGCAGTCTCGGGACTAGCGGGAGGCATGAGCAGTTCTTC. This encodes CASSLGTSGRHEQFF.

The rearrangement joins TRBV6-5 to TRBJ1-5; D gene unclear. Deletions cut 2 bases from V and 5 bases from J, with 7 bases between. The length of the CDR3 is 13 residues. CDR1 MNHEY and CDR2 SVGAGI come from the germline V gene. In DNA form, the CDR3 reads TGTGCCAGCAGTTACGACGGGGATCAGCCCCAGCATTTT. It yields the protein CASSYDGDQPQHF.

The chain carries TRBV5-1 and TRBJ1-4, with D possibly TRBD1 on 6 matching bases. This CDR3 is built from 17 residues. Germline values: CDR1 SGHRS, CDR2 YFSETQ. Trimming took 2 bases from V and 0 from J, leaving 14 bases between them. CDR3 amino acids: CASSFATGSTTNEKLFF. The DNA of the CDR3 is TGCGCCAGCAGCTTTGCGACAGGAAGCACAACTAATGAAAAACTGTTTTTT.

The genes are TRBV6-5 and TRBJ1-2; 8 bases are shared with TRBD1. This CDR3 has 12 residues. Germline V lookup: CDR1 MNHEY, CDR2 SVGAGI. Trimming cost V 6 bases and J 7 bases; bases outside gene matches: 4. CDR3 loop: CASRQGAGGYTF. The CDR3 bases are TGTGCCAGCAGGCAGGGGGCGGGTGGCTACACCTTC.

This clone was seen only a few times. The J gene is TRBJ1-1, the V gene TRBV11-2, with a tentative D call TRBD1 (6 bases). The V end was cut by 4 bases, the J end by 1 base, with 16 bases between. The CDR3 has 16 amino acids. CDR1 and CDR2 (germline): SGHAT, FQNNGV. CDR3 sequence (DNA): TGTGCCAGCAGCTCCACCTCAGGGGATTGGAACACTGAAGCTTTCTTT. Translated, it gives CASSSTSGDWNTEAFF.

The chain uses TRBV18 and TRBJ2-1; 9 bases match TRBD2. Germline V lookup: CDR1 KGHSH, CDR2 LQKENI. J lost 4 bases, V lost 1 base, and 11 bases had no gene match. This CDR3 comprises 18 residues. CDR3 nucleotides: TGTGCCAGCTCACCACGGGGAAGAGGCGGGGGGGCATACAATGAGCAGTTCTTC. It translates to CASSPRGRGGGAYNEQFF. Full variable domain (rest looked up from reference TRBV18 and TRBJ2-1): NAGVMQNPRHLVRRRGQEARLRCSPMKGHSHVYWYRQLPEEGLKFMVYLQKENIIDESGMPKERFSAEFPKEGPSILRIQQVVRGDSAAYFCASSPRGRGGGAYNEQFFGPGTRLTVL.

V is TRBV19 and J is TRBJ2-5, with 11 bases aligning to TRBD1. The germline gives CDR1 LNHDA, CDR2 SQIVND (reference sequence). V lost 1 base to trimming and J lost 7 bases; unmatched junction nucleotides: 5. The CDR3 is 15 residues long. The CDR3 region is CASSIGGGQGGTQYF. The CDR3 DNA reads TGTGCCAGTAGTATAGGAGGGGGACAGGGGGGGACCCAGTACTTC.

This chain connects TRBV11-2 to TRBJ1-4; D gene unclear. V was shortened by 8 bases and J by 2 bases, with 12 bases between the two germline ends. Germline CDR1 and CDR2: SGHAT and FQNNGV. The CDR3 has 14 amino acids. CDR3 amino acids: CASVPGRTNEKLFF. CDR3 in DNA: TGTGCCAGCGTACCGGGTAGGACTAATGAAAAACTGTTTTTT.